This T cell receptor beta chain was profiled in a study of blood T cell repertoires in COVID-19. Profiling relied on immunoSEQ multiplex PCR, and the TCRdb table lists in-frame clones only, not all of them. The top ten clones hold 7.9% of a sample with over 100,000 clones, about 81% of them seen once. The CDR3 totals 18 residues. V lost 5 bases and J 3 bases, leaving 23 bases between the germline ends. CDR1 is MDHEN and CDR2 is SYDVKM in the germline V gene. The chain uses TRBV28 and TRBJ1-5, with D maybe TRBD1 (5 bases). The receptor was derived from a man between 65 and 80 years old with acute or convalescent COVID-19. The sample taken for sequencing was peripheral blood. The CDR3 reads CASSPRGRSPRSNQPQHF. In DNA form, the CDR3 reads TGTGCCAGCAGTCCCCGGGGGAGGTCCCCGCGCTCCAATCAGCCCCAGCATTTT.